The T cell receptor beta chain under discussion was sequenced for a study of T cells in Graves' hyperthyroidism and ophthalmopathy. Each patient was aged 18 to 65 and had newly diagnosed hyperthyroidism of under 2 months' duration. Researchers barred patients who had uncontrolled infection, other autoimmune disease, pregnancy or lactation. Drawn at first hyperthyroidism diagnosis, the blood sample preceded any ophthalmopathy symptoms. Each 10 ml fresh peripheral blood draw supplied the PBMCs. What was amplified from RNA transcripts were TCR beta CDR3 regions. The study used the HTBI primer set for a first-round RT-PCR of the TCR CDR3. Each CDR3 protein gets one entry after TCRdb re-called the multiplex PCR reads with MiXCR. The table shows 300,000 to 450,000 distinct CDR3 sequences, with 15% to 19% occurring only once. The sample consisted of blood. This receptor was obtained from a young woman with Graves' hyperthyroidism that later progressed to Graves' ophthalmopathy.

CDR3 nucleotides: TGTGCCATCAGGACCGGGACTTCCTACAATGAGCAGTTCTTC. It codes for CAIRTGTSYNEQFF. The rearrangement links TRBV10-3 to TRBJ2-1; the D gene is possibly TRBD2 (6 bases). Deletions cut 6 bases from V and 1 base from J, with 10 bases between. The CDR3 totals 14 residues. In germline, CDR1 is ENHRY, CDR2 SYGVKD.